These T cell receptor beta chains were read from a single sample in a study of response to subunit inactivated influenza vaccine. TCRdb reanalysed the RT-PCR reads using MiXCR and keeps one entry per CDR3 protein. The data show fewer than 200,000 distinct CDR3 sequences, roughly 8.7% seen once. This specimen consisted of non-naive T cells sorted from PBMCs, obtained on the day of vaccination. The receptor source for this set is a middle-aged man who received an inactivated influenza vaccine. The CDR3 runs from the conserved cysteine through the conserved F or W. A D gene is named only where the DNA matches it firmly. Clone sizes are given selectively: once, few, many, or a class where the clone is expanded.

CDR3nt: TGCGCCAGCAGGGGACTGACAGGTCGTTCCTACGAGCAGTACTTC; CDR3aa: CASRGLTGRSYEQYF; abundance: many; v_gene: TRBV5-1; j_gene: TRBJ2-7; d_gene: -
CDR3nt: TGCAGTGCTAGAGGGGAAACTAGCGGGGTAGTGACCCAGTACTTC; CDR3aa: CSARGETSGVVTQYF; abundance: few; v_gene: TRBV20-1; j_gene: TRBJ2-5; d_gene: TRBD2
CDR3nt: TGTGCCAGCAGTCAGACTAGCGGCGTCTCCTACGAGCAGTACTTC; CDR3aa: CASSQTSGVSYEQYF; abundance: -; v_gene: TRBV27; j_gene: TRBJ2-7; d_gene: TRBD2
CDR3nt: TGCGCCAGCAGCCAAGTTCACAGGGGGATGGGCGAGCAGTACTTC; CDR3aa: CASSQVHRGMGEQYF; abundance: few; v_gene: TRBV4-3; j_gene: TRBJ2-7; d_gene: TRBD1
CDR3nt: TGCGCCAGCAGCCACCCTAACTTCGAGCCCTCCTACGAGCAGTACTTC; CDR3aa: CASSHPNFEPSYEQYF; abundance: few; v_gene: TRBV4-3; j_gene: TRBJ2-7; d_gene: -
CDR3nt: TGTGCCACCAGTAAGGGGAGCTACGAGCAGTACTTC; CDR3aa: CATSKGSYEQYF; abundance: -; v_gene: TRBV24-1; j_gene: TRBJ2-7; d_gene: -
CDR3nt: TGCAGTGCTAGAGTCGGCCCGGGGAAGACCCAGTACTTC; CDR3aa: CSARVGPGKTQYF; abundance: few; v_gene: TRBV20-1; j_gene: TRBJ2-5; d_gene: -
CDR3nt: TGCGCCAGCAGCCTTACTCGACTAGCGGTCGAGTTCTTC; CDR3aa: CASSLTRLAVEFF; abundance: few; v_gene: TRBV5-1; j_gene: TRBJ2-1; d_gene: TRBD2
CDR3nt: TGTGCCAGTTCCCCGGGACAGATATTAAATGAGCAGTTCTTC; CDR3aa: CASSPGQILNEQFF; abundance: -; v_gene: TRBV9; j_gene: TRBJ2-1; d_gene: TRBD1
CDR3nt: TGTGCCAGCAGCTTAACGGCCGGTTACGGCGTCGAGCAGTACTTC; CDR3aa: CASSLTAGYGVEQYF; abundance: -; v_gene: TRBV7-2; j_gene: TRBJ2-7; d_gene: -
CDR3nt: TGTGCCAGCAGCTTAACAGGTTCACGTAACGAGCAGTACTTC; CDR3aa: CASSLTGSRNEQYF; abundance: many; v_gene: TRBV7-9; j_gene: TRBJ2-7; d_gene: -
CDR3nt: TGTGCCAGCAGTTTAAGCGGGGGGCGAAGGACTGAAGCTTTCTTT; CDR3aa: CASSLSGGRRTEAFF; abundance: few; v_gene: TRBV6-2/TRBV6-3; j_gene: TRBJ1-1; d_gene: -
CDR3nt: TGCGCCAGCAGCTTAAACAGGGATGGCACAGATACGCAGTATTTT; CDR3aa: CASSLNRDGTDTQYF; abundance: -; v_gene: TRBV5-1; j_gene: TRBJ2-3; d_gene: -
CDR3nt: TGCGCCAGCAGTGAAACGGCAGGCTGGCTAGCAGGGACCGGGGAGCTGTTTTTT; CDR3aa: CASSETAGWLAGTGELFF; abundance: many; v_gene: TRBV10-1; j_gene: TRBJ2-2; d_gene: -
CDR3nt: TGTGCCAGCAGTGCCGGGAGGCTGTACCAAGAGACCCAGTACTTC; CDR3aa: CASSAGRLYQETQYF; abundance: few; v_gene: TRBV12-3/TRBV12-4; j_gene: TRBJ2-5; d_gene: TRBD2
CDR3nt: TGCAGTCCCCTACGCCAGGGAGGGTATGAGCAGTTCTTC; CDR3aa: CSPLRQGGYEQFF; abundance: -; v_gene: TRBV20-1; j_gene: TRBJ2-1; d_gene: TRBD2
CDR3nt: TGTGCCAGCAGACAGCTTAATTCACCCCTCCACTTT; CDR3aa: CASRQLNSPLHF; abundance: few; v_gene: TRBV2; j_gene: TRBJ1-6; d_gene: -
CDR3nt: TGTGCCAGCAAAAACCTGGTACAGGGCCAGGAGCAGTACTTC; CDR3aa: CASKNLVQGQEQYF; abundance: few; v_gene: TRBV28; j_gene: TRBJ2-7; d_gene: -
CDR3nt: TGTGCCAGCAGCCAAGATTCGAGGGCAATTCAGTACTTC; CDR3aa: CASSQDSRAIQYF; abundance: many; v_gene: TRBV4-2; j_gene: TRBJ2-4; d_gene: -
CDR3nt: TGTGCCAGCAGTTTAATGGGACAGGGATCCAATCAGCCCCAGCATTTT; CDR3aa: CASSLMGQGSNQPQHF; abundance: few; v_gene: TRBV28; j_gene: TRBJ1-5; d_gene: TRBD1
CDR3nt: TGTGCCAGCAGCCACCGAAGCGAAGAGACCCAGTACTTC; CDR3aa: CASSHRSEETQYF; abundance: few; v_gene: TRBV3-1; j_gene: TRBJ2-5; d_gene: -
CDR3nt: TGTGCCAGCTCTAAGATTAGCGGGAAAGGCGGGGAGCTGTTTTTT; CDR3aa: CASSKISGKGGELFF; abundance: few; v_gene: TRBV2; j_gene: TRBJ2-2; d_gene: TRBD2
CDR3nt: TGTGCCAGCAGCCAAACCTCAGGAACCGGGGAGCTGTTTTTT; CDR3aa: CASSQTSGTGELFF; abundance: many; v_gene: TRBV7-9; j_gene: TRBJ2-2; d_gene: -
CDR3nt: TGCAGTGCCGGCCACTGGCGGGGGGAGGCAGATACGCAGTATTTT; CDR3aa: CSAGHWRGEADTQYF; abundance: -; v_gene: TRBV20-1; j_gene: TRBJ2-3; d_gene: TRBD2
CDR3nt: TGCGCCAGCAGCCAAGATCCCCAGGGGGGTGAAGCTTTCTTT; CDR3aa: CASSQDPQGGEAFF; abundance: few; v_gene: TRBV4-1; j_gene: TRBJ1-1; d_gene: TRBD1
CDR3nt: TGTGCCATGTCATCTGGGGGGGCGGGGGACTACGAGCAGTACTTC; CDR3aa: CAMSSGGAGDYEQYF; abundance: many; v_gene: TRBV10-3; j_gene: TRBJ2-7; d_gene: -
CDR3nt: TGTGCCAGCAGCTCTACAGGGGTGAATGAGCAGTTCTTC; CDR3aa: CASSSTGVNEQFF; abundance: few; v_gene: TRBV7-2; j_gene: TRBJ2-1; d_gene: TRBD1
CDR3nt: TGTGCCAGCAGCTTACTACAGATCCTCTCCTATAATTCACCCCTCCACTTT; CDR3aa: CASSLLQILSYNSPLHF; abundance: many; v_gene: TRBV7-8; j_gene: TRBJ1-6; d_gene: -
CDR3nt: TGTGCCAGCGCAGGACAGGGGTCACCCCTCCACTTT; CDR3aa: CASAGQGSPLHF; abundance: few; v_gene: TRBV5-5; j_gene: TRBJ1-6; d_gene: TRBD1
CDR3nt: TGCGCCACCAAACCGGACAGGGGACTTAACACCGGGGAGCTGTTTTTT; CDR3aa: CATKPDRGLNTGELFF; abundance: few; v_gene: TRBV5-1; j_gene: TRBJ2-2; d_gene: TRBD1
CDR3nt: TGTGCCAGCTCACCAACTCGACAGGAGATTCAGTACTTC; CDR3aa: CASSPTRQEIQYF; abundance: -; v_gene: TRBV18; j_gene: TRBJ2-4; d_gene: -
CDR3nt: TGCGCCAGCAGCCCGGACAGCAGCACAGATACGCAGTATTTT; CDR3aa: CASSPDSSTDTQYF; abundance: -; v_gene: TRBV4-3; j_gene: TRBJ2-3; d_gene: -
CDR3nt: TGCGCCAGCAGCCAAGAGGTCGGCAAAGTTACCGGGGAGCTGTTTTTT; CDR3aa: CASSQEVGKVTGELFF; abundance: -; v_gene: TRBV4-3; j_gene: TRBJ2-2; d_gene: -
CDR3nt: TGCGCCAGCAGGGGACAGGGGGTCCACAATGAGCAGTTCTTC; CDR3aa: CASRGQGVHNEQFF; abundance: -; v_gene: TRBV5-1; j_gene: TRBJ2-1; d_gene: TRBD1
CDR3nt: TGCAGCGTTGAACATCAGGATCCCGGTACGCAGTATTTT; CDR3aa: CSVEHQDPGTQYF; abundance: many; v_gene: TRBV29-1; j_gene: TRBJ2-3; d_gene: -
CDR3nt: TGTGCCAGCAGTTACCTCGGTCACAATGAGCAGTTCTTC; CDR3aa: CASSYLGHNEQFF; abundance: many; v_gene: TRBV6-5; j_gene: TRBJ2-1; d_gene: -
CDR3nt: TGCGCCAGCATTGGGACAGGGGGCTCCGAAGCTTTCTTT; CDR3aa: CASIGTGGSEAFF; abundance: few; v_gene: TRBV5-1; j_gene: TRBJ1-1; d_gene: TRBD1